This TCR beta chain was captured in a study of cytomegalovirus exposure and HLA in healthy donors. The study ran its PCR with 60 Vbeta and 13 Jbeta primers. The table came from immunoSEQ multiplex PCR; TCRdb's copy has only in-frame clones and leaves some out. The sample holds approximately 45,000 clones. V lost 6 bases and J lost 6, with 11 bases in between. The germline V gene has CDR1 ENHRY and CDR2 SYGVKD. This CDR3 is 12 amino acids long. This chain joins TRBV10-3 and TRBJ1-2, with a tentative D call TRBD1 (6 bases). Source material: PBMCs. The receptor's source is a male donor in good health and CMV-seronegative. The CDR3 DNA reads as TGTGCCATCAGCAGGGGAGAGAATGGCTACACCTTC. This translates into CAISRGENGYTF.